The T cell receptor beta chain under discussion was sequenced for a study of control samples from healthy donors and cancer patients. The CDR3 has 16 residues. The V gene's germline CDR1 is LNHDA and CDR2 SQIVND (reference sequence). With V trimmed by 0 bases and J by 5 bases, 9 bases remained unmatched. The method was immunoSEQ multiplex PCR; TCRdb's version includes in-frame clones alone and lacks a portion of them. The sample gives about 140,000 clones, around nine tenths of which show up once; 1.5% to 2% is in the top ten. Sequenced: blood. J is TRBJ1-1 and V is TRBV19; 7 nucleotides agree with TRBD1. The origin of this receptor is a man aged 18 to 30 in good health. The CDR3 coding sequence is TGTGCCAGTAGTATAGATCTGGCAGGGGGTTTTACTGAAGCTTTCTTT. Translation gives CASSIDLAGGFTEAFF.